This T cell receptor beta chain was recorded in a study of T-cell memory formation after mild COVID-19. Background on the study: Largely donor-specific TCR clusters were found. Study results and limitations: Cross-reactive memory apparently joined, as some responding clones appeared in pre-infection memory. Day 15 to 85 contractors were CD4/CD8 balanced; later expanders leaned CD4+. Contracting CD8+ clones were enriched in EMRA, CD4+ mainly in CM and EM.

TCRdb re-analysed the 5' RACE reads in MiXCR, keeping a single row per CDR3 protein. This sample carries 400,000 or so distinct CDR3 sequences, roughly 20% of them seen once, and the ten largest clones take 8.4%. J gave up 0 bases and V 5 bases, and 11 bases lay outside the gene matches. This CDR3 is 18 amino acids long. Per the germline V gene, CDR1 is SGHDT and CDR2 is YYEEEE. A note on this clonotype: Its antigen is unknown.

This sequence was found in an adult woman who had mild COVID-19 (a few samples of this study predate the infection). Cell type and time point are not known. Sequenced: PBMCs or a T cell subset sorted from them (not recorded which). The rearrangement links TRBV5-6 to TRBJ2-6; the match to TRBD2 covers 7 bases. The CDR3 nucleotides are TGTGCCAGCAGAGAAGGGGAGGGTGTAAGCTCTGGGGCCAACGTCCTGACTTTC. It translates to CASREGEGVSSGANVLTF.